The T cell receptor (beta chain) under discussion was sequenced for a study of blood T cell repertoires in COVID-19. Profiling relied on immunoSEQ multiplex PCR, and the TCRdb table lists in-frame clones only, not all of them. The profile shows approximately 210,000 clones, around 81% of them singletons. The CDR3 sequence is 16 residues long. Germline CDR1 KGHSH, CDR2 LQKENI. The V gene end was trimmed by 4 bases and the J gene end by 4 bases; junction bases not matched to a gene: 5. The sample taken for sequencing was PBMCs or T cells enriched from blood (not recorded which). This chain connects TRBV18 to TRBJ2-2; 11 nucleotides agree with TRBD2. The origin of this receptor is a woman between 45 and 60 years old with acute COVID-19. CDR3 DNA sequence: TGTGCCAGCTCACTAACTAGCGGGAGCGGCACCGGGGAGCTGTTTTTT. This gives the protein CASSLTSGSGTGELFF.